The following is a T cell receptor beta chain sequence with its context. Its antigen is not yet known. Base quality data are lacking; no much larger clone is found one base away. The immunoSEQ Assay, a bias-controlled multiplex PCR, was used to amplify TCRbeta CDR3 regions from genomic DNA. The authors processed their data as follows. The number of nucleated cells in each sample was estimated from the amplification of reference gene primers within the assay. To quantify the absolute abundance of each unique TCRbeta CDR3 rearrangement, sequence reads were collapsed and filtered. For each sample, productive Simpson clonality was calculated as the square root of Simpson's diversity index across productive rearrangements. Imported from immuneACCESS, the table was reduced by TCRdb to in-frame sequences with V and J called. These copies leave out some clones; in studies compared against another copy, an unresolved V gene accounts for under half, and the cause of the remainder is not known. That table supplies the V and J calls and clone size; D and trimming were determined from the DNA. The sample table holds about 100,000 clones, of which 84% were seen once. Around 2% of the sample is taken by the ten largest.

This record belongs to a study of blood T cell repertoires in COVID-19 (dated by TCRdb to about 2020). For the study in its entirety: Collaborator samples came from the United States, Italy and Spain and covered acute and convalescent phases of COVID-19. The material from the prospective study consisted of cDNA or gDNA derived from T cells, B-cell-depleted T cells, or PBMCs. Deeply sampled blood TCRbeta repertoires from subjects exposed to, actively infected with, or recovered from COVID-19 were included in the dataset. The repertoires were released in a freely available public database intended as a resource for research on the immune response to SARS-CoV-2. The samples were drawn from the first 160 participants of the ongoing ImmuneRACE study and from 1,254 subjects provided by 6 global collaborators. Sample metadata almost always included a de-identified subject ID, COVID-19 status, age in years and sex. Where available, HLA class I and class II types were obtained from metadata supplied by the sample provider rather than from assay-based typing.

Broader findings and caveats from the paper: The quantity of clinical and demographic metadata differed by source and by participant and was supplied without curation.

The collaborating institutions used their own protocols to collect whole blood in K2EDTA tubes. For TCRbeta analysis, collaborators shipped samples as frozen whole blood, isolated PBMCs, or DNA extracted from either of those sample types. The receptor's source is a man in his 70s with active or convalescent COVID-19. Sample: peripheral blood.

The bases read TGCAGTGCTCTTACAGGGGGAAAACTGTTTTTT. Its protein reads: CSALTGGKLFF. Recombination joined TRBV20-1 with TRBJ1-4; the junction holds 8 bases that match TRBD1. The germline V gene (reference sequence) provides CDR1 DFQATT and CDR2 SNEGSKA. There are 11 amino acids in the CDR3, from cysteine to phenylalanine inclusive. Kept here is only the CDR3 DNA, which spans 33 bases and is read in frame from base 1. Trimming accounts for 5 bases at V and 10 bases at J, while the number of junction bases matched to no gene is 3.